This is a list of T cell receptor beta chains from one sample in a study of cytomegalovirus exposure and HLA in healthy donors. TCRdb's copy holds only in-frame clones and misses some; the assay was immunoSEQ multiplex PCR. Of around 200,000 clones in the sample, around three quarters were seen once. The sample was PBMCs. The origin of the receptors is a woman aged 25-40 years in good health and CMV-seropositive. Both conserved end residues are part of each CDR3. The D gene is left open where the match is weak. For some rows the clone size is stated as once, few or many, or as a class when expanded; others skip it.

clone_size j_call v_call d_call cdr3_aa cdr3_nt
NA TRBJ2-2 TRBV2 TRBD1 CASRLQGIPGELFF TGTGCCAGCAGGTTACAGGGGATTCCCGGGGAGCTGTTTTTT
NA TRBJ1-3 TRBV7-6 NA CASSLALMGHGGNTIYF TGTGCCAGCAGCTTAGCACTTATGGGACACGGCGGAAACACCATATATTTT
NA TRBJ2-1 TRBV7-8 TRBD2 CASSPPSGGLPEQFF TGTGCCAGCAGCCCCCCCAGCGGGGGCCTACCTGAGCAGTTCTTC
NA TRBJ2-5 TRBV4-3 NA CASSQDYGLSQETQYF TGCGCCAGCAGCCAAGATTACGGTCTCTCCCAAGAGACCCAGTACTTC
NA TRBJ2-2 TRBV5-4 TRBD2 CASSSVPSGGAVAGELFF TGTGCCAGCAGCTCCGTCCCTAGCGGGGGGGCTGTGGCCGGGGAGCTGTTTTTT
NA TRBJ1-2 TRBV5-4 TRBD1 CASSPGGGQGLPNYGYTF TGTGCCAGCAGCCCAGGGGGGGGACAGGGCCTACCTAACTATGGCTACACCTTC
NA TRBJ2-2 TRBV28 NA CASSLNTGELFF TGTGCCAGCAGTCTCAACACCGGGGAGCTGTTTTTT
NA TRBJ1-1 TRBV5-1 NA CASSLTGNTEAFF TGCGCCAGCAGCTTGACAGGGAACACTGAAGCTTTCTTT
NA TRBJ1-5 TRBV2 NA CASSAQGNQPQHF TGTGCCAGCAGTGCACAGGGCAATCAGCCCCAGCATTTT
NA TRBJ2-5 TRBV2 NA CASSDRTVQETQYF TGTGCCAGCAGCGATCGGACAGTTCAAGAGACCCAGTACTTC
NA TRBJ1-2 TRBV5-8 NA CASSRRGYDYGYTF TGTGCCAGCAGCCGGAGGGGATATGACTATGGCTACACCTTC
NA TRBJ2-3 TRBV7-2 TRBD1 CASSSRQGTTDTQYF TGTGCCAGCAGCTCCCGACAGGGGACCACAGATACGCAGTATTTT
NA TRBJ1-2 TRBV2 NA CASSRRTVNYGYTF TGTGCCAGCAGTAGGAGGACAGTTAACTATGGCTACACCTTC
NA TRBJ2-3 TRBV30 TRBD2 CAWSLGLAGRDTQYF TGTGCCTGGAGTCTCGGACTAGCGGGCAGAGATACGCAGTATTTT
NA TRBJ1-2 TRBV30 TRBD1 CAWSGDRALGGYTF TGTGCCTGGAGTGGGGACAGGGCGCTCGGTGGCTACACCTTC
few TRBJ1-2 TRBV7-2 NA CASSWKRRGEGYGYTF TGTGCCAGCAGCTGGAAGAGGAGGGGAGAGGGCTATGGCTACACCTTC
NA TRBJ1-5 TRBV2 NA CASSGEQGNQPQHF TGTGCCAGCAGTGGGGAACAGGGTAATCAGCCCCAGCATTTT
once TRBJ1-3 TRBV28 NA CGSSSSGNTIYF TGTGGCTCATCGAGCTCTGGAAACACCATATATTTT
NA TRBJ1-2 TRBV5-6 NA CASNLGVLAYGYTF TGTGCCAGCAACTTAGGGGTTTTGGCCTATGGCTACACCTTC
NA TRBJ1-6 TRBV19 NA CASSPRTDNSPLHF TGTGCCAGTAGTCCCCGGACAGATAATTCACCCCTCCACTTT
NA TRBJ2-1 TRBV2 NA CASRQIGTGSYNEQFF TGTGCCAGCCGACAAATCGGGACTGGGTCCTACAATGAGCAGTTCTTC
NA TRBJ1-5 TRBV6-1 NA CASSEYPGEGQPQHF TGTGCCAGCAGTGAATATCCAGGGGAGGGTCAGCCCCAGCATTTT
NA TRBJ2-1 TRBV27 TRBD2 CASSRLAGSSYNEQFF TGTGCCAGCAGTAGACTAGCGGGGAGCTCCTACAATGAGCAGTTCTTC